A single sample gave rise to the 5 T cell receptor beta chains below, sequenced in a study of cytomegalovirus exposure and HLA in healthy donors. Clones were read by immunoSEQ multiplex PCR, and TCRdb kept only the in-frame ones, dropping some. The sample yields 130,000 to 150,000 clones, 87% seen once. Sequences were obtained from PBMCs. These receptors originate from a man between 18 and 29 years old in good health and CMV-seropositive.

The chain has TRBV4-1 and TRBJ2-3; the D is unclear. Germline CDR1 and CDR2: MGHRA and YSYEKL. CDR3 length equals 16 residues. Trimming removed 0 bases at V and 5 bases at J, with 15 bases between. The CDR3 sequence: CASSQDSTFLGDTQYF. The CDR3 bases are TGCGCCAGCAGCCAAGATTCCACATTCCTAGGAGATACGCAGTATTTT.

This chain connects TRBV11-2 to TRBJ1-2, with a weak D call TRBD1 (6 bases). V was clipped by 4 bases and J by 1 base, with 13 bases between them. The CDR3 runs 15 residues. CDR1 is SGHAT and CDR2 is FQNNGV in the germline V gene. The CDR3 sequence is CASSSSDSGNYGYTF. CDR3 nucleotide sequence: TGTGCCAGCAGCTCATCGGACAGCGGTAACTATGGCTACACCTTC.

CDR3: CASRGRRGPLAKNIQYF. CDR3 in DNA: TGTGCCAGCAGGGGGAGGAGGGGGCCTCTAGCCAAAAACATTCAGTACTTC. This sequence joins TRBV5-6 and TRBJ2-4, with D perhaps matching TRBD1 (7 bases). The CDR3 totals 17 residues. CDR1 and CDR2 from the germline V gene are SGHDT and YYEEEE. V dropped 5 bases and J dropped 0 bases, with 18 bases sitting between them.

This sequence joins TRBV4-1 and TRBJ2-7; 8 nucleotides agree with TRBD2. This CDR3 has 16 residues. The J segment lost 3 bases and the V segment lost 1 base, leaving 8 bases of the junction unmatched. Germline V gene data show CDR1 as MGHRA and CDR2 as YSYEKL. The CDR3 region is CASSQVTSGRDYEQYF. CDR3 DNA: TGCGCCAGCAGCCAAGTCACTAGCGGAAGAGACTACGAGCAGTACTTC.

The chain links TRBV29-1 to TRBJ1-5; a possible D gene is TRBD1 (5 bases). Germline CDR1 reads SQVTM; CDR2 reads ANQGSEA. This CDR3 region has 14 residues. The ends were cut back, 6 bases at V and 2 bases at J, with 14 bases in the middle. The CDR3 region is CSVGGGIGNQPQHF. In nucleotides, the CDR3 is TGCAGCGTCGGGGGGGGGATAGGCAATCAGCCCCAGCATTTT.